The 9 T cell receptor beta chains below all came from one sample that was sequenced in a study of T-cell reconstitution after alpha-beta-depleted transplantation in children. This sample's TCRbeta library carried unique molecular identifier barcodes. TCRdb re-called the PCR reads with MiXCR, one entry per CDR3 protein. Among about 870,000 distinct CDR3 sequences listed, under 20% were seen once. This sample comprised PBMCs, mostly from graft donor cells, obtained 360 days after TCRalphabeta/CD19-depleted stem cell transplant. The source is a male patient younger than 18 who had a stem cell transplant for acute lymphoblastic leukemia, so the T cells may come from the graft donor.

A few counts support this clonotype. This CDR3 is CASSRGLVRFTDTQYF. For the CDR3, the DNA is TGCGCCAGCAGCCGGGGACTAGTCCGATTCACAGATACGCAGTATTTT. The V gene is TRBV5-1, the J gene TRBJ2-3, with TRBD2 identical over 8 bases. The CDR3 has 16 residues. The trim removed 4 bases at V and 2 bases at J, leaving 9 bases unmatched. CDR1 is SGHRS and CDR2 is YFSETQ in the germline V gene.

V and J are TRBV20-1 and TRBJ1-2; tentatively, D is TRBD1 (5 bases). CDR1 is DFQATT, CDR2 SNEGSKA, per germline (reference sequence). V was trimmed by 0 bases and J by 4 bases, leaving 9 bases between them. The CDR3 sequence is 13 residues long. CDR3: CSAREGTSYGYTF. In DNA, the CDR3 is TGCAGTGCTAGAGAAGGGACCTCCTATGGCTACACCTTC.

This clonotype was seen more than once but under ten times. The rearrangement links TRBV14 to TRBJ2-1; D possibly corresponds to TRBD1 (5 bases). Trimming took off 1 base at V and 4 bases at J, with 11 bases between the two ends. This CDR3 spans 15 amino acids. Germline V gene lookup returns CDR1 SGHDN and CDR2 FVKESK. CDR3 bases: TGTGCCAGCAGCCAAGCCCAGGGTGTATACAATGAGCAGTTCTTC. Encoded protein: CASSQAQGVYNEQFF.

CDR3 DNA: TGTGCCAGCAGCCCTGCCAATGGGGCCTACGAGCAGTACTTC. The encoded protein is CASSPANGAYEQYF. V and J are TRBV3-1 and TRBJ2-7; D is ambiguous. The CDR3 extends over 14 amino acids. The V gene's germline CDR1 is LGHDT and CDR2 YNNKEL (reference sequence). The V and J ends lost 4 bases and 2 bases respectively, with 12 bases between them.

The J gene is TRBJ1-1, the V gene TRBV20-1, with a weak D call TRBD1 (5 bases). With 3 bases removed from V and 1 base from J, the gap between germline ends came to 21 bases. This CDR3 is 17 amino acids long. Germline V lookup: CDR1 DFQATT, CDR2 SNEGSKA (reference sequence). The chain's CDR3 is CSARAGGEVRGNTEAFF. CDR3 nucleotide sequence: TGCAGTGCTAGGGCTGGGGGGGAGGTGCGAGGGAACACTGAAGCTTTCTTT.

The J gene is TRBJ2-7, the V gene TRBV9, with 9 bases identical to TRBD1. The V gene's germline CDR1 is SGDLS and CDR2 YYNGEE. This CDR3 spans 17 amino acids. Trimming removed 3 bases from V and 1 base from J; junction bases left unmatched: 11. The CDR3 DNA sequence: TGTGCCAGCAGCGCCCAAACTTCCGGGACAGGGTCCTACGAGCAGTACTTC. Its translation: CASSAQTSGTGSYEQYF.

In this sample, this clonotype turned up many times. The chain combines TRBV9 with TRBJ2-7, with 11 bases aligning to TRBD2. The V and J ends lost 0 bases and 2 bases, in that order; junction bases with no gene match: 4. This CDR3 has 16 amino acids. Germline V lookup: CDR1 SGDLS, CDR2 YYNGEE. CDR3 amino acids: CASSVGGGLAAYEQYF. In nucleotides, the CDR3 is TGTGCCAGCAGCGTAGGGGGGGGACTAGCGGCCTACGAGCAGTACTTC.

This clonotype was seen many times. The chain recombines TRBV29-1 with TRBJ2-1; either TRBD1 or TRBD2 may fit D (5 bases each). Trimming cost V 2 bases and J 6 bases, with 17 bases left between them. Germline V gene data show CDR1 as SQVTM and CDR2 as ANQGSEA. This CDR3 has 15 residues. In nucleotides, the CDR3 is TGCAGCGTTGAACCCTACTCCGGGGCTGGCAATGAGCAGTTCTTC. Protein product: CSVEPYSGAGNEQFF.

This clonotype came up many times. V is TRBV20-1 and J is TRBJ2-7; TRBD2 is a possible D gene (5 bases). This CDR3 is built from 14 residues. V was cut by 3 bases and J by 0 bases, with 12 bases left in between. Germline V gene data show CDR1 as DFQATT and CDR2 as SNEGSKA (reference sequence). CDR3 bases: TGCAGTGCTAGGCCGGGAAGTAGCTCCTACGAGCAGTACTTC. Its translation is CSARPGSSSYEQYF.